This T cell receptor (beta chain) was recovered during a study of OX40 agonist ivuxolimab in advanced cancers. Study at large: Dose-escalation patients suffered from hepatocellular carcinoma, melanoma, renal cell or head and neck cancer. Antecedent anti-PD-1, anti-PD-L1 or anti-CTLA-4 therapy was permissible, with around 40% having received some.

This table comes from immunoSEQ multiplex PCR, and its TCRdb copy is limited to in-frame clones, with some not included. The repertoire has some 80,000 clones, around 85% of them found once; the top ten carry just under 2%. Germline lookup yields CDR1 SGHTA and CDR2 FQGNSA. J gave up 0 bases and V 4 bases, and 8 bases lay outside the gene matches. The CDR3 runs 17 residues. Sampling of blood occurred at baseline, cycle 4 day 1, and cycle 7 day 1. The sequence was collected from an adult with an advanced solid tumor such as melanoma, head and neck, liver or kidney cancer. The sequencing here drew on CD4+ or CD8+ T cells sorted from blood, taken in a trial of the OX40 agonist ivuxolimab. V gene TRBV7-2 combines with J gene TRBJ1-5; 8 positions agree with TRBD1. As DNA, the CDR3 is TGTGCCAGCAGCTCAGGGGACAGGAGGTATAGCAATCAGCCCCAGCATTTT. As protein: CASSSGDRRYSNQPQHF.